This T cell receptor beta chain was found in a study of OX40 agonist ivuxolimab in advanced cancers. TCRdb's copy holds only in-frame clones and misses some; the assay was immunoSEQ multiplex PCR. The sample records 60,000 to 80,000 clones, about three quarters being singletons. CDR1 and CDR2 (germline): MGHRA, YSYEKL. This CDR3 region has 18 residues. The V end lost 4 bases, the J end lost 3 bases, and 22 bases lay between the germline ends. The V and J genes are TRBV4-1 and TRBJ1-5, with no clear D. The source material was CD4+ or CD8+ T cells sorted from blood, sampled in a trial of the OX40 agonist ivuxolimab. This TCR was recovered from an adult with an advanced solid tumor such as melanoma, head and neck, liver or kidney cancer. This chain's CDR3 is CASSPGSVRSANNQPQHF. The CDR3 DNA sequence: TGCGCCAGCAGCCCTGGTAGTGTGAGGTCCGCTAACAATCAGCCCCAGCATTTT.